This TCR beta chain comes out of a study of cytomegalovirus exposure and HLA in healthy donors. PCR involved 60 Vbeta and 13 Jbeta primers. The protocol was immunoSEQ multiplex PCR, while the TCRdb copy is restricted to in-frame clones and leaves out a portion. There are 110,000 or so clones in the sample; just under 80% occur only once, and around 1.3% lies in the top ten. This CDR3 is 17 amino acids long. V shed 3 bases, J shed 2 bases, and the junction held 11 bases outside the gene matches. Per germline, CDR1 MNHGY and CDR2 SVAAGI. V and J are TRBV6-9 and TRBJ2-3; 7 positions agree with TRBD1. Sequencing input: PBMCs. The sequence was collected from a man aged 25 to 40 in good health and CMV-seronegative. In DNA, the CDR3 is TGTGCCAGCAGTTACCGGACAGGCCCGCCCCCCACAGATACGCAGTATTTT. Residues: CASSYRTGPPPTDTQYF.